This TCR beta chain comes out of a study of T cell responses to AZD1222 COVID-19 vaccine. The repertoire was sequenced with immunoSEQ multiplex PCR; TCRdb's copy has only in-frame clones and lacks some. The data hold approximately 150,000 clones, with about 90% observed a single time. Germline CDR1 MDHEN, CDR2 SYDVKM. With 10 bases removed from V and 13 bases from J, the gap between germline ends came to 20 bases. The CDR3 is made up of 13 amino acids. On this clone itself: The antigen is not known.

Study results and limitations: Just 6 or 7 people given AZD1222 tested seropositive at baseline. Spike-specific TCR depth and breadth grew after two AZD1222 doses. All repertoire sampling was performed exclusively after the peak T cell response. Unmutated variant regions reportedly attract nearly half of all spike-specific TCRs.

The chain is built from TRBV28 and TRBJ1-6; maybe TRBD1 (6 bases). This specimen consisted of peripheral blood, obtained on day 0 of AZD1222 vaccination. The receptor was derived from an adult in good health. CDR3 DNA: TGTGCCATTTCCCGGACAGTCAACGCTCCCCTCCACTTT. The encoded protein is CAISRTVNAPLHF.